Each of the 22 T cell receptor beta chains below was sequenced from the same sample in a study of T-cell reconstitution after alpha-beta-depleted transplantation in children. Preparation of the TCRbeta library was carried out with unique molecular identifiers. TCRdb independently ran MiXCR on the PCR reads; one entry per CDR3 protein. The data contain about 590,000 distinct CDR3 sequences, 10% to 15% of them singletons. This specimen consisted of PBMCs, mostly from graft donor cells, obtained 360 days after TCRalphabeta/CD19-depleted stem cell transplant. These receptors were taken from a male patient under 18 who had a stem cell transplant for acute myeloid leukemia, so the T cells may come from the graft donor.

This chain links TRBV5-1 with TRBJ1-1; possible D gene TRBD1, 6 bases. Germline lookup yields CDR1 SGHRS and CDR2 YFSETQ. This CDR3 contains 16 residues. V lost 0 bases to trimming and J lost 3 bases, with 15 bases between them. Here the CDR3 DNA reads TGCGCCAGCAGCTTGGGAGGGGGGCTTCGAGACACTGAAGCTTTCTTT. It yields the protein CASSLGGGLRDTEAFF.

This clonotype was recorded many times. The rearrangement joins TRBV6-5 to TRBJ2-7; possible D gene TRBD1, 5 bases. The germline gives CDR1 MNHEY, CDR2 SVGAGI. The CDR3 has 15 amino acids. V was pared by 2 bases and J by 2 bases, with 13 bases between. CDR3 loop: CASSYDQGSTYEQYF. The CDR3 DNA is TGTGCCAGCAGTTACGACCAGGGTTCTACCTACGAGCAGTACTTC.

In this sample, this clonotype turned up a few times. The chain joins TRBV27 to TRBJ2-6, with 7 bases lining up with TRBD2. J lost 0 bases, V lost 0 bases, and 14 bases had no gene match. From germline, CDR1 is MNHEY and CDR2 SMNVEV (reference sequence). The CDR3 spans 21 residues. CDR3: CASSLSPKRGSPSSGANVLTF. CDR3 sequence (DNA): TGTGCCAGCAGTTTATCACCCAAACGCGGGAGCCCTTCCTCTGGGGCCAACGTCCTGACTTTC. The whole variable domain, remainder taken from reference TRBV27 and TRBJ2-6, is EAQVTQNPRYLITVTGKKLTVTCSQNMNHEYMSWYRQDPGLGLRQIYYSMNVEVTDKGDVPEGYKVSRKEKRNFPLILESPSPNQTSLYFCASSLSPKRGSPSSGANVLTFGAGSRLTVL.

This chain uses TRBV29-1 with TRBJ2-7, with D perhaps being TRBD1 or TRBD2 (6 bases each). Per the germline V gene, CDR1 is SQVTM and CDR2 is ANQGSEA. The CDR3 is 15 residues long. The V gene lost 2 bases and the J gene lost 4 bases, with 18 bases spanning the gap. The CDR3 here is CSVEWGPGGVYEQYF. The CDR3 nucleotides are TGCAGCGTTGAATGGGGGCCCGGAGGGGTTTACGAGCAGTACTTC.

The V gene is TRBV16, the J gene TRBJ2-3, with D maybe TRBD2 (5 bases). The CDR3 totals 14 residues. The germline V gene encodes CDR1 KGHSY and CDR2 FQNENV. Trimming took off 0 bases at V and 3 bases at J, with 7 bases between the two ends. The CDR3 reads CASSQSLATDTQYF. DNA for the CDR3: TGTGCCAGCAGCCAATCGCTAGCTACAGATACGCAGTATTTT.

This clonotype was counted a few times. This chain links TRBV5-1 with TRBJ2-7; 9 nucleotides line up with TRBD1. Germline V gives CDR1 SGHRS, CDR2 YFSETQ. The V and J ends lost 4 bases and 2 bases, in that order; junction bases with no gene match: 10. The length of the CDR3 is 16 residues. The DNA for the CDR3 is TGCGCCAGCAGCATTGGATGGGGACAGGGTACCTACGAGCAGTACTTC. Residues: CASSIGWGQGTYEQYF.

The chain uses TRBV29-1 and TRBJ2-1; D is undetermined. CDR1 and CDR2 (germline): SQVTM, ANQGSEA. The CDR3 is 15 amino acids. V was shortened by 1 base and J by 0 bases, with 10 bases between the two germline ends. CDR3 sequence (DNA): TGCAGCGTTGAAGGAAAACCGAGCTCCTACAATGAGCAGTTCTTC. Its protein product is CSVEGKPSSYNEQFF.

The V call is TRBV4-3, the J call TRBJ2-1; tentatively, D is TRBD2 (5 bases). Germline V lookup: CDR1 LGHNA, CDR2 YSLEER. The V gene lost 1 base and the J gene lost 6 bases, with 7 bases spanning the gap. The CDR3 covers 13 residues. The CDR3 region has the DNA TGCGCCAGCAGCCAAGTAGGGAGCAATGAGCAGTTCTTC. It translates to CASSQVGSNEQFF.

This clonotype was counted at least ten times. This chain connects TRBV9 to TRBJ2-1, with 9 positions matching TRBD2. The germline CDR1 and CDR2 sequences are SGDLS and YYNGEE. This CDR3 comprises 16 residues. V lost 4 bases and J lost 8; bases outside the gene matches: 13. CDR3: CASSPPGGRARDEQFF. CDR3 nucleotides: TGTGCCAGCAGCCCCCCCGGCGGGAGGGCCCGCGATGAGCAGTTCTTC.

The V gene is TRBV7-8, the J gene TRBJ1-5; possible D gene TRBD1, 5 bases. The V gene lost 5 bases and the J gene lost 4 bases, with 15 bases spanning the gap. CDR3 length: 15 amino acids. CDR1 SGHVS and CDR2 FQNEAQ come from the germline V gene. The CDR3 reads CASSGRDHSNQPQHF. CDR3 coding DNA: TGTGCCAGCAGCGGACGGGACCACTCTAATCAGCCCCAGCATTTT. Using reference TRBV7-8 and TRBJ1-5 for the parts outside the CDR3, the full variable domain is GAGVSQSPRYKVAKRGQDVALRCDPISGHVSLFWYQQALGQGPEFLTYFQNEAQLDKSGLPSDRFFAERPEGSVSTLKIQRTQQEDSAVYLCASSGRDHSNQPQHFGDGTRLSIL.

The chain carries TRBV9 and TRBJ2-5; D is possibly TRBD2 (5 bases). The ends were cut back, 2 bases at V and 5 bases at J, with 13 bases in the middle. Germline loops: CDR1 SGDLS, CDR2 YYNGEE. The CDR3 totals 14 residues. The CDR3 here is CASSVEGVGETQYF. CDR3 coding DNA: TGTGCCAGCAGCGTTGAGGGAGTAGGGGAGACCCAGTACTTC.

The CDR3 DNA is TGTGCCAGCACTCTTGGGACTAGCGGTAAGCAGTTCTTC. This translates into CASTLGTSGKQFF. This chain connects TRBV12-3 or TRBV12-4 to TRBJ2-1; 11 nucleotides agree with TRBD2. The V segment lost 7 bases and the J segment 11 bases; nucleotides outside the gene matches: 7. The CDR3 is 13 residues long.

This clonotype has more than one count but fewer than ten. The chain combines TRBV19 with TRBJ2-4, with TRBD1 matching over 7 bases. Germline lookup yields CDR1 LNHDA and CDR2 SQIVND (reference sequence). The CDR3 has 17 amino acids. With V trimmed by 5 bases and J by 8 bases, 18 bases remained unmatched. The CDR3 DNA sequence: TGTGCCAGTAGTGCGACGTCGACAGGGCTAGTAAGGGACATTCAGTACTTC. Translating it yields CASSATSTGLVRDIQYF.

There are a few counts of this clonotype. The chain employs TRBV7-8 and TRBJ2-1; TRBD2 agrees at 12 bases. This CDR3 spans 16 amino acids. J gave up 7 bases and V 3 bases, and 7 bases lay outside the gene matches. The V gene's germline CDR1 is SGHVS and CDR2 FQNEAQ. CDR3 nucleotide sequence: TGTGCCAGCAGCTTTACCGGGACTAGCGGGTGGAATGAGCAGTTCTTC. It specifies CASSFTGTSGWNEQFF. Looking up the rest from reference TRBV7-8 and TRBJ2-1 gives the full variable domain: GAGVSQSPRYKVAKRGQDVALRCDPISGHVSLFWYQQALGQGPEFLTYFQNEAQLDKSGLPSDRFFAERPEGSVSTLKIQRTQQEDSAVYLCASSFTGTSGWNEQFFGPGTRLTVL.

This clonotype was detected only a few times. V is TRBV20-1 and J is TRBJ1-6; D may be TRBD1 (5 bases). Germline lookup yields CDR1 DFQATT and CDR2 SNEGSKA (reference sequence). The CDR3 covers 17 residues. The V and J ends lost 1 base and 4 bases respectively, with 17 bases between them. CDR3: CSARVDTSLSYNSPLHF. The CDR3 DNA sequence: TGCAGTGCTAGAGTGGACACCTCGTTGTCATATAATTCACCCCTCCACTTT.

This clonotype was recorded a few times. V is TRBV5-1 and J is TRBJ2-1; D is perhaps TRBD2 (5 bases). The CDR3 loop spans 16 amino acids. V lost 4 bases and J 0 bases, leaving 14 bases between the germline ends. CDR1 is SGHRS, CDR2 YFSETQ, per germline. CDR3 region: CASSPEGTNSYNEQFF. CDR3 nucleotides: TGCGCCAGCAGCCCCGAGGGAACTAACTCCTACAATGAGCAGTTCTTC.

The genes are TRBV4-3 and TRBJ2-1, with D possibly being TRBD1 (5 bases). V was shortened by 1 base and J by 2 bases, with 9 bases between the two germline ends. CDR1 LGHNA and CDR2 YSLEER come from the germline V gene. The CDR3 spans 15 residues. The CDR3 is CASSQGGGTYNEQFF. CDR3 DNA sequence: TGCGCCAGCAGCCAAGGGGGCGGAACCTACAATGAGCAGTTCTTC.

This clonotype showed up many times. The chain uses TRBV20-1 and TRBJ2-1, with a tentative D call TRBD2 (6 bases). V was trimmed by 3 bases and J by 7 bases, leaving 19 bases between them. Per germline, CDR1 DFQATT and CDR2 SNEGSKA (reference sequence). The CDR3 consists of 15 residues. The CDR3 region is CSASGGTLLGNEQFF. In DNA form, the CDR3 reads TGCAGTGCTAGTGGGGGGACTCTTCTTGGGAATGAGCAGTTCTTC.

The chain combines TRBV6-7 with TRBJ1-1; TRBD1 agrees at 9 bases. TRBV6-7 is classed as an ORF, of uncertain function. The V and J ends lost 2 bases and 6 bases, in that order; junction bases with no gene match: 13. The CDR3 sequence is 17 residues long. In DNA, the CDR3 is TGTGCCAGCAGTTACCGTTGTCCAGGGACAGGGACCTCTGAAGCTTTCTTT. Protein sequence: CASSYRCPGTGTSEAFF.

Details on this clonotype: Since a much larger clone is just one base distant, this may be a read error. This sequence joins TRBV24-1 and TRBJ2-1; D uncertain. Germline CDR1 reads KGHDR; CDR2 reads SFDVKD. This CDR3 contains 15 residues. The CDR3 loop reads CATIDTTAIYNEQFF. DNA for the CDR3: TGTGCCACCATTGATACTACTGCGATCTACAATGAGCAGTTCTTC.

This clonotype was counted ten times or more. The chain carries TRBV6-6 and TRBJ2-1; D could derive from TRBD1 or TRBD2 (5 bases each). The germline V gene encodes CDR1 MNHNY and CDR2 SVGAGI (reference sequence). The CDR3 length is 13 residues. The V and J ends lost 2 bases and 6 bases respectively, with 8 bases between them. The CDR3 nucleotides read TGTGCCAGCAGTTACGATGGGGGCAATGAGCAGTTCTTC. It encodes CASSYDGGNEQFF.

This clonotype came up a few times. The chain links TRBV14 to TRBJ2-7; no clear D gene. The CDR3 loop spans 16 amino acids. The germline V gene encodes CDR1 SGHDN and CDR2 FVKESK. Between the trimmed V and J ends, which lost 2 bases and 0 bases, there was a span of 14 bases. CDR3 bases: TGTGCCAGCAGCCAACTCGGACGGAGCTTCTCCTACGAGCAGTACTTC. Amino acid sequence: CASSQLGRSFSYEQYF.